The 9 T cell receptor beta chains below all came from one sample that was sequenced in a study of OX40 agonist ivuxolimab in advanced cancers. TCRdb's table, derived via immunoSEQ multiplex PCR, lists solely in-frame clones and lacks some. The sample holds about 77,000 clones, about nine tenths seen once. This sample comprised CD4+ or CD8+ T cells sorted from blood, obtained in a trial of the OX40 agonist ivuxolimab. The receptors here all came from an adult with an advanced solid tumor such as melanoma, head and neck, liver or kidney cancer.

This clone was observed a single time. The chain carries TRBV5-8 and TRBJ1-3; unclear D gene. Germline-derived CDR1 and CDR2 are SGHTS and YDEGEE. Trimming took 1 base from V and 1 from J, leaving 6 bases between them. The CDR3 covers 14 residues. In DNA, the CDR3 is TGTGCCAGCAGCTTGTGGGGTTCTGGAAACACCATATATTTT. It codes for CASSLWGSGNTIYF.

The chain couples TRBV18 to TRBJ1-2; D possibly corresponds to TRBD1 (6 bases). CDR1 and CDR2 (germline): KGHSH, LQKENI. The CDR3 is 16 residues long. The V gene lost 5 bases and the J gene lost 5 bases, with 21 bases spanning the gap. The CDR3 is CASSSNRDSGLYGYTF. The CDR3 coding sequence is TGTGCCAGCTCATCAAACAGGGATTCCGGATTGTATGGCTACACCTTC.

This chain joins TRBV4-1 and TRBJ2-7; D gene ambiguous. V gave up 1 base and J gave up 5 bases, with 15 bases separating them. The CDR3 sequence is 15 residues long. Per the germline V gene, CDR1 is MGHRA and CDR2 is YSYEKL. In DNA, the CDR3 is TGCGCCAGCAGCCAAGGTTATAGGAGAATCAACGAGCAGTACTTC. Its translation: CASSQGYRRINEQYF.

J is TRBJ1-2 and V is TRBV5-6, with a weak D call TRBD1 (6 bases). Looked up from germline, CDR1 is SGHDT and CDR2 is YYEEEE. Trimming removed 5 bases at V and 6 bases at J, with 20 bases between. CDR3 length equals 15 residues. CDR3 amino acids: CASREQGIQFHGYTF. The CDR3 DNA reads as TGTGCCAGCAGGGAACAGGGTATTCAGTTCCATGGCTACACCTTC.

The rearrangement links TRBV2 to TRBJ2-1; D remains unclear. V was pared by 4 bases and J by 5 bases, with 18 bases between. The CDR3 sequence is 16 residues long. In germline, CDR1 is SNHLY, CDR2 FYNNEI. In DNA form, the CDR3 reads TGTGCCAGCAGTGCTTTCGACGGGTACGACCACAATGAGCAGTTCTTC. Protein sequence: CASSAFDGYDHNEQFF.

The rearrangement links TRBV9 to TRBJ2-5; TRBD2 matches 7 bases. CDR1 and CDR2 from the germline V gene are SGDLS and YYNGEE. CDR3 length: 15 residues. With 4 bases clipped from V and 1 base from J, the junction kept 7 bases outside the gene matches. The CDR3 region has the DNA TGTGCCAGCAGCTCGAGAGCGGGGATCCAAGAGACCCAGTACTTC. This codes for CASSSRAGIQETQYF.

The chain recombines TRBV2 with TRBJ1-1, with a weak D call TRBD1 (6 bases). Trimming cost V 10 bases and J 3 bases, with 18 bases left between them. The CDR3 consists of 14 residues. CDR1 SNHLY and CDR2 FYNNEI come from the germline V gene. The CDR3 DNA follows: TGTGCCATCCGGGGGGCCCGGGGATACACTGAAGCTTTCTTT. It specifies CAIRGARGYTEAFF.

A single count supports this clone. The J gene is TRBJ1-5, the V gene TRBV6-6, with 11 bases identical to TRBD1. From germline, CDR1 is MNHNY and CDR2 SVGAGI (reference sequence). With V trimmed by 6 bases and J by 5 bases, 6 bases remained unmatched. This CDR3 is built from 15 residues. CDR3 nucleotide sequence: TGTGCCAGCAGCCGGGGGACAGGGGGGGATCAGCCCCAGCATTTT. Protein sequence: CASSRGTGGDQPQHF.

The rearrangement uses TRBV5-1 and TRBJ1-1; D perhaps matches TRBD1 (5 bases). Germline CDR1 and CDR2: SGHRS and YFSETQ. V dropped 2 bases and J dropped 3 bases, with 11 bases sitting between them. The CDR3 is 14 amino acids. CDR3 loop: CASSFSPGDTEAFF. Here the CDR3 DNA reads TGCGCCAGCAGCTTCTCACCGGGGGACACTGAAGCTTTCTTT.